Below, 5 T cell receptor beta chains from the same sample are listed, as sequenced in a study of response to subunit inactivated influenza vaccine. One entry per CDR3 protein, called by TCRdb with MiXCR from the RT-PCR reads. The sample has hundreds of thousands of distinct CDR3 sequences, less than 10% seen once. Sequencing used PBMCs from blood, obtained about 24 months after vaccination. These receptors were collected from a man aged 50 to 75 who received an inactivated influenza vaccine.

This clonotype was seen at least ten times. The chain recombines TRBV4-1 with TRBJ1-4; maybe TRBD1 (6 bases). The CDR3 covers 14 residues. Germline assignment: CDR1 MGHRA and CDR2 YSYEKL. Trimming shortened V by 6 bases and J by 10 bases, and 18 bases separated the two germline ends. CDR3 DNA: TGCGCCAGCAGGCGCCCAGGGGTTTCTGGAAAACTGTTTTTT. Encoded protein: CASRRPGVSGKLFF.

In its sample, this clonotype was seen many times. The chain has TRBV2 and TRBJ2-2; D may be TRBD1 (6 bases). Trimming took off 6 bases at V and 2 bases at J, with 13 bases between the two ends. The germline gives CDR1 SNHLY, CDR2 FYNNEI. This CDR3 is 15 amino acids long. The CDR3 nucleotides read TGTGCCAGCAGGAAGCAGGGGATCAACACCGGGGAGCTGTTTTTT. Translating it yields CASRKQGINTGELFF.

On this clonotype itself: One junction end does not reproduce the germline sequence, and a read error may be involved. This chain connects TRBV20-1 to TRBJ2-2; TRBD2 is a possible D gene (6 bases). The CDR3 extends over 15 amino acids. Germline values: CDR1 DFQATT, CDR2 SNEGSKA (reference sequence). The chain's CDR3 is CSAGDSSVGTGELFF. DNA for the CDR3: TGCAGTGCTGGAGATTCTAGCGTCGGCACCGGGGAGCTGTTTTTT.

This clonotype was observed a handful of times. This chain connects TRBV5-6 to TRBJ2-2; D perhaps matches TRBD2 (6 bases). Germline-derived CDR1 and CDR2 are SGHDT and YYEEEE. This CDR3 is built from 18 residues. The ends were cut back, 4 bases at V and 0 bases at J, with 19 bases in the middle. The CDR3 DNA follows: TGTGCCAGCAGCCCTATAGCGGAACAAATGACGAACACCGGGGAGCTGTTTTTT. Its protein product is CASSPIAEQMTNTGELFF.

The chain couples TRBV14 to TRBJ2-2; possible D gene TRBD2, 6 bases. The CDR3 totals 16 residues. Germline V gives CDR1 SGHDN, CDR2 FVKESK. The V end lost 2 bases, the J end lost 4 bases, and 14 bases lay between the germline ends. The CDR3 sequence: CASSQLPGRGTGELFF. In nucleotides, the CDR3 is TGTGCCAGCAGCCAACTCCCAGGGCGGGGCACCGGGGAGCTGTTTTTT.